This TCR beta chain was retrieved from a study of Ad26.COV2.S vaccination and SARS-CoV-2 variants. TCRdb's copy holds only in-frame clones and misses some; the assay was immunoSEQ multiplex PCR. The sample holds approximately 360,000 clones; roughly 80% are singletons and the top ten take more than 7%. V was cut by 0 bases and J by 8 bases, with 16 bases left in between. The CDR3 extends over 15 amino acids. CDR1 LGHDT and CDR2 YNNKEL come from the germline V gene (reference sequence). The treatment here: around 19 received Ad26.COV2.S at low or high dose, single or two shots; 5 received placebo; per-sample allocation not given. On day 63 after the first injection, vaccine and placebo recipients gave samples. Its platform was an Ad26 vector, and its expressed antigen was Wuhan-strain SARS-CoV-2 spike.

The chain combines TRBV3-1 (or the pseudogene TRBV3-2) with TRBJ1-2, with D unclear. This clonotype was sampled from a person aged 18-60 years who received the Ad26.COV2.S COVID-19 vaccine or a placebo. The sample in question was peripheral blood, obtained in a trial of Ad26.COV2.S vaccine versus placebo. CDR3 nucleotide sequence: TGTGCCAGCAGCCAAGATATAGTGGAGAGAGAGGGCTACACCTTC. It yields the protein CASSQDIVEREGYTF.